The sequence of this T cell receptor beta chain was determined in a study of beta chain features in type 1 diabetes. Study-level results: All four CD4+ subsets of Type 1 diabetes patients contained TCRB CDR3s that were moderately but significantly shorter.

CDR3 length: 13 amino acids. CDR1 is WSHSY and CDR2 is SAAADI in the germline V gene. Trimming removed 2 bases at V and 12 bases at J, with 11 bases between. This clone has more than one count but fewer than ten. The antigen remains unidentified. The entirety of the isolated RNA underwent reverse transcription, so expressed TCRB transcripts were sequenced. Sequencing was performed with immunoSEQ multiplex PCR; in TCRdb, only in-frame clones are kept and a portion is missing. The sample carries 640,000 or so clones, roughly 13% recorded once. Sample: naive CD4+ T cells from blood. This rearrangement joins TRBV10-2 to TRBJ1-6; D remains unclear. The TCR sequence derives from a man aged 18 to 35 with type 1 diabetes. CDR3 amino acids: CASSEVPAGPLHF. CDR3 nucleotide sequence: TGCGCCAGCAGTGAGGTCCCCGCCGGACCCCTCCACTTT.